These T cell receptor beta chains were read from a single sample in a study of blood T cell repertoires in COVID-19. Clones were read by immunoSEQ multiplex PCR, and TCRdb kept only the in-frame ones, dropping some. The data contain roughly 150,000 clones, roughly 84% of them singletons. Sequences were obtained from peripheral blood. Every receptor here comes from a woman in her forties or fifties with acute or convalescent COVID-19. CDR3s include the opening cysteine and the closing phenylalanine or tryptophan. Fields, in order: V gene, J gene, D gene, clone size, CDR3 protein, CDR3 DNA. A D gene is named only where the DNA matches it firmly. Clone size appears in some rows only: once, few, many, or a class for an expanded clone.

V gene: TRBV5-5
J gene: TRBJ1-2
D gene: TRBD1
clone size: NA
CDR3 protein: CASSWDRGLGYGYTF
CDR3 DNA: TGTGCCAGCAGCTGGGACAGGGGGTTAGGCTATGGCTACACCTTC

V gene: TRBV10-3
J gene: TRBJ2-3
D gene: TRBD2
clone size: NA
CDR3 protein: CAISDPGLADSSTDTQYF
CDR3 DNA: TGTGCCATCAGTGATCCCGGACTAGCGGATAGTAGCACAGATACGCAGTATTTT

V gene: TRBV2
J gene: TRBJ2-1
D gene: TRBD2
clone size: NA
CDR3 protein: CASRGQTSGGGNEQFF
CDR3 DNA: TGTGCCAGCAGGGGACAGACTAGCGGGGGAGGCAATGAGCAGTTCTTC

V gene: TRBV7-2
J gene: TRBJ2-2
D gene: NA
clone size: once
CDR3 protein: CASSLVFSGEELFF
CDR3 DNA: TGTGCCAGCAGCTTAGTCTTCAGTGGTGAGGAGCTGTTTTTT

V gene: TRBV2
J gene: TRBJ2-7
D gene: TRBD1
clone size: NA
CDR3 protein: CASSGQGIESYEQYF
CDR3 DNA: TGTGCCAGCTCTGGACAGGGGATCGAATCCTACGAGCAGTACTTC

V gene: TRBV6-5
J gene: TRBJ2-1
D gene: TRBD2
clone size: NA
CDR3 protein: CASTHGGGRVDEQFF
CDR3 DNA: TGTGCCAGCACCCATGGGGGGGGAAGGGTCGATGAGCAGTTCTTC

V gene: TRBV9
J gene: TRBJ2-1
D gene: NA
clone size: NA
CDR3 protein: CASSVSIGGSYNEQFF
CDR3 DNA: TGTGCCAGCAGCGTTTCAATAGGCGGCTCCTACAATGAGCAGTTCTTC

V gene: TRBV6-2/TRBV6-3
J gene: TRBJ2-7
D gene: NA
clone size: NA
CDR3 protein: CASSYRGPYEQYF
CDR3 DNA: TGTGCCAGCAGTTACAGGGGCCCCTACGAGCAGTACTTC

V gene: TRBV7-2
J gene: TRBJ1-1
D gene: NA
clone size: NA
CDR3 protein: CASSPQMNTEAFF
CDR3 DNA: TGTGCCAGCAGCCCTCAGATGAACACTGAAGCTTTCTTT

V gene: TRBV28
J gene: TRBJ1-4
D gene: NA
clone size: NA
CDR3 protein: CASRGRGGGEKLFF
CDR3 DNA: TGTGCCAGCAGGGGGAGGGGAGGAGGTGAAAAACTGTTTTTT

V gene: TRBV7-2
J gene: TRBJ2-2
D gene: NA
clone size: NA
CDR3 protein: CASADRNTGELFF
CDR3 DNA: TGTGCCAGCGCTGACAGAAACACCGGGGAGCTGTTTTTT

V gene: TRBV7-3
J gene: TRBJ2-7
D gene: NA
clone size: once
CDR3 protein: CASSFGQSDEQYF
CDR3 DNA: TGTGCCAGCAGCTTTGGGCAGTCGGACGAGCAGTACTTC

V gene: TRBV7-3
J gene: TRBJ1-1
D gene: NA
clone size: NA
CDR3 protein: CASSLPGVNTEAFF
CDR3 DNA: TGTGCCAGCAGCTTACCAGGGGTGAACACTGAAGCTTTCTTT

V gene: TRBV29-1
J gene: TRBJ2-3
D gene: TRBD2
clone size: NA
CDR3 protein: CSVFGAGERGGKDTQYF
CDR3 DNA: TGCAGCGTTTTTGGGGCGGGCGAGCGGGGGGGAAAAGATACGCAGTATTTT

V gene: TRBV25-1
J gene: TRBJ1-3
D gene: NA
clone size: NA
CDR3 protein: CASSEAGLTGNTIYF
CDR3 DNA: TGTGCCAGCAGTGAAGCAGGGCTAACTGGAAACACCATATATTTT

V gene: TRBV12-5
J gene: TRBJ2-1
D gene: TRBD1
clone size: NA
CDR3 protein: CASVPGQTYNEQFF
CDR3 DNA: TGTGCTAGTGTACCGGGACAGACCTACAATGAGCAGTTCTTC

V gene: TRBV7-8
J gene: TRBJ2-3
D gene: NA
clone size: once
CDR3 protein: CASSLWQDPTDTQYF
CDR3 DNA: TGTGCCAGCAGCTTGTGGCAAGATCCCACAGATACGCAGTATTTT

V gene: TRBV12-5
J gene: TRBJ1-4
D gene: NA
clone size: NA
CDR3 protein: CASGLGTAEKLFF
CDR3 DNA: TGTGCTAGTGGACTCGGGACTGCTGAAAAACTGTTTTTT

V gene: TRBV24-1
J gene: TRBJ2-1
D gene: NA
clone size: NA
CDR3 protein: CATSDPGQTLGDEQFF
CDR3 DNA: TGTGCCACCAGTGACCCGGGCCAGACCTTAGGGGATGAGCAGTTCTTC

V gene: TRBV5-4
J gene: TRBJ2-1
D gene: NA
clone size: NA
CDR3 protein: CASSLAGGYSYNEQFF
CDR3 DNA: TGTGCCAGCAGCTTGGCTGGCGGGTACTCCTACAATGAGCAGTTCTTC

V gene: TRBV9
J gene: TRBJ2-7
D gene: TRBD2
clone size: NA
CDR3 protein: CASSPTPGGTYEQYF
CDR3 DNA: TGTGCCAGCAGCCCCACCCCGGGAGGGACCTACGAGCAGTACTTC

V gene: TRBV9
J gene: TRBJ1-3
D gene: NA
clone size: NA
CDR3 protein: CASSPSWSSGNTIYF
CDR3 DNA: TGTGCCAGCAGCCCCTCGTGGAGCTCTGGAAACACCATATATTTT

V gene: TRBV19
J gene: TRBJ1-2
D gene: NA
clone size: few
CDR3 protein: CASRLTENYGYTF
CDR3 DNA: TGTGCCAGTAGGCTGACGGAGAACTATGGCTACACCTTC

V gene: TRBV11-3
J gene: TRBJ2-2
D gene: TRBD2
clone size: NA
CDR3 protein: CASSLEVGTSKTGELFF
CDR3 DNA: TGTGCCAGCAGCTTGGAAGTCGGGACTAGTAAAACCGGGGAGCTGTTTTTT

V gene: TRBV3-1/TRBV3-2
J gene: TRBJ2-3
D gene: TRBD2
clone size: NA
CDR3 protein: CASSLTGTSGAPTDTQYF
CDR3 DNA: TGTGCCAGCAGCCTTACCGGGACTAGCGGAGCCCCCACAGATACGCAGTATTTT

V gene: TRBV11-1
J gene: TRBJ2-5
D gene: NA
clone size: NA
CDR3 protein: CASSLDRVQETQYF
CDR3 DNA: TGTGCCAGCAGCTTAGACCGAGTCCAAGAGACCCAGTACTTC

V gene: TRBV28
J gene: TRBJ1-5
D gene: NA
clone size: NA
CDR3 protein: CASSSGLGDQPQHF
CDR3 DNA: TGTGCCAGCAGTTCAGGGTTGGGCGATCAGCCCCAGCATTTT

V gene: TRBV30
J gene: TRBJ1-2
D gene: NA
clone size: NA
CDR3 protein: CAWRFPGWTYGYTF
CDR3 DNA: TGTGCCTGGAGGTTCCCGGGGTGGACCTATGGCTACACCTTC

V gene: TRBV4-3
J gene: TRBJ2-2
D gene: NA
clone size: NA
CDR3 protein: CASSTRGTGELFF
CDR3 DNA: TGCGCCAGCTCGACTAGGGGAACCGGGGAGCTGTTTTTT

V gene: TRBV4-1
J gene: TRBJ1-4
D gene: NA
clone size: NA
CDR3 protein: CASSQGGLVGALEKLFF
CDR3 DNA: TGCGCCAGCAGCCAAGGAGGCTTAGTGGGGGCGCTTGAAAAACTGTTTTTT

V gene: TRBV4-3
J gene: TRBJ1-2
D gene: TRBD1
clone size: NA
CDR3 protein: CASSMDRPGYTF
CDR3 DNA: TGCGCCAGCAGCATGGACAGGCCCGGCTACACCTTC

V gene: TRBV9
J gene: TRBJ2-3
D gene: NA
clone size: NA
CDR3 protein: CASRGGGITDTQYF
CDR3 DNA: TGTGCCAGCAGGGGAGGAGGGATCACAGATACGCAGTATTTT

V gene: TRBV29-1
J gene: TRBJ1-3
D gene: NA
clone size: NA
CDR3 protein: CSVTPGGGNTIYF
CDR3 DNA: TGCAGCGTCACACCGGGAGGTGGAAACACCATATATTTT

V gene: TRBV4-1
J gene: TRBJ2-1
D gene: TRBD2
clone size: NA
CDR3 protein: CASSQLAGVQNEQFF
CDR3 DNA: TGCGCCAGCAGCCAACTGGCGGGAGTACAGAATGAGCAGTTCTTC

V gene: TRBV5-5
J gene: TRBJ2-5
D gene: TRBD1
clone size: NA
CDR3 protein: CASSSRQGALETQYF
CDR3 DNA: TGTGCCAGCAGCTCACGCCAGGGGGCGTTAGAGACCCAGTACTTC

V gene: TRBV4-3
J gene: TRBJ1-3
D gene: NA
clone size: NA
CDR3 protein: CASSPGGHSGNTIYF
CDR3 DNA: TGCGCCAGCAGCCCGGGGGGTCACTCTGGAAACACCATATATTTT

V gene: TRBV6-5
J gene: TRBJ2-5
D gene: NA
clone size: NA
CDR3 protein: CASSYGETQYF
CDR3 DNA: TGTGCCAGCAGTTACGGCGAGACCCAGTACTTC

V gene: TRBV19
J gene: TRBJ2-5
D gene: TRBD1
clone size: NA
CDR3 protein: CASSLTGVRETQYF
CDR3 DNA: TGTGCCAGTAGCCTGACAGGGGTCCGGGAGACCCAGTACTTC

V gene: TRBV29-1
J gene: TRBJ2-5
D gene: NA
clone size: NA
CDR3 protein: CSVGGAGAETQYF
CDR3 DNA: TGCAGCGTTGGAGGGGCAGGGGCTGAGACCCAGTACTTC

V gene: TRBV11-1
J gene: TRBJ1-1
D gene: NA
clone size: NA
CDR3 protein: CASSNRGGGMNTEAFF
CDR3 DNA: TGTGCCAGCAGCAACAGAGGTGGGGGCATGAACACTGAAGCTTTCTTT

V gene: TRBV24-1
J gene: TRBJ2-2
D gene: TRBD2
clone size: NA
CDR3 protein: CATSGTGGVAGELFF
CDR3 DNA: TGTGCCACCAGTGGAACGGGGGGGGTTGCCGGGGAGCTGTTTTTT

V gene: TRBV6-6
J gene: TRBJ1-2
D gene: TRBD1
clone size: NA
CDR3 protein: CASEDRGRGYGYTF
CDR3 DNA: TGTGCCAGCGAGGACAGGGGGCGCGGCTATGGCTACACCTTC